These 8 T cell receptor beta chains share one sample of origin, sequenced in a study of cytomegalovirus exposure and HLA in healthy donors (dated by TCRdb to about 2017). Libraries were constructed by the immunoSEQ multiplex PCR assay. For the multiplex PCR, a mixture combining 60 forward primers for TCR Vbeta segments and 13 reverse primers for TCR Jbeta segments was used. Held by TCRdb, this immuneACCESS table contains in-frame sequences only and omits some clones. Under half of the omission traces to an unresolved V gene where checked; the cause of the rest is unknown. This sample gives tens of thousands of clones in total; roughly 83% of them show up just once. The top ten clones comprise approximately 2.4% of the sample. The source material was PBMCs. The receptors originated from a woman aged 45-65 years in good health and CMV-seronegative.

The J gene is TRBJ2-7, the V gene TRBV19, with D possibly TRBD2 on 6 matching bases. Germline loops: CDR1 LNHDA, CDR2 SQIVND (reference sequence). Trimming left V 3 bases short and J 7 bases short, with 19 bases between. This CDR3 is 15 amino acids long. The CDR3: CASSIEVGGSREQYF. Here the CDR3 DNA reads TGTGCCAGTAGTATCGAGGTGGGAGGCAGTAGGGAGCAGTACTTC.

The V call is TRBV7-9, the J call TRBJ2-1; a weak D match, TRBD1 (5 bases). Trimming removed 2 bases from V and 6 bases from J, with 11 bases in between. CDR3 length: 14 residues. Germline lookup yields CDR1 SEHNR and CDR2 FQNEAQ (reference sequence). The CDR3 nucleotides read TGTGCCAGCAGCTTATCAGGGTCCGTCAATGAGCAGTTCTTC. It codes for CASSLSGSVNEQFF.

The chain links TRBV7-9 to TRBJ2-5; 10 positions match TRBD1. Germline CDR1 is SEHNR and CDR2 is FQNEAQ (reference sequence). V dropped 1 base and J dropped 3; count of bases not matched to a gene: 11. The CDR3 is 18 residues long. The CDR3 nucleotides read TGTGCCAGCAGCTTAGGAGGTTGGGGGACAGGGGAGGAAGAGACCCAGTACTTC. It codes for CASSLGGWGTGEEETQYF.

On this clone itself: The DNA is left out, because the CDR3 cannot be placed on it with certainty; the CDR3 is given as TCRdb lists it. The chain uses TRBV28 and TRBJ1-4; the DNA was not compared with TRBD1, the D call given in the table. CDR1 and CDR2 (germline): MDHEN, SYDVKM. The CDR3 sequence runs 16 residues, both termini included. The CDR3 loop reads CASSFFGHATNEKLFF.

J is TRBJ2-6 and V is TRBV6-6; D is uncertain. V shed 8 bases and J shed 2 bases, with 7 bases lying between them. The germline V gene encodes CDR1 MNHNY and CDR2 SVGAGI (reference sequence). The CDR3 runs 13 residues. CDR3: CASSEAGANVLTF. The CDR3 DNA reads TGTGCCAGCTCTGAGGCTGGGGCCAACGTCCTGACTTTC.

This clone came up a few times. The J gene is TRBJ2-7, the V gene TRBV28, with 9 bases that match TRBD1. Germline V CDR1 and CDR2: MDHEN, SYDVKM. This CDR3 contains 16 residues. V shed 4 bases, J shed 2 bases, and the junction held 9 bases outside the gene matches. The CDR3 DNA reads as TGTGCCAGCAGTTCCCCGGGACAGGGACTAACCTACGAGCAGTACTTC. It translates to CASSSPGQGLTYEQYF.

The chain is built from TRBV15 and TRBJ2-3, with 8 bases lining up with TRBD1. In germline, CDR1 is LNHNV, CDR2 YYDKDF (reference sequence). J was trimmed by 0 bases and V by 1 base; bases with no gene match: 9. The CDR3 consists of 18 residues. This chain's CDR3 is CATSRARLTGVSTDTQYF. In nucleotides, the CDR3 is TGTGCCACCAGCAGAGCCCGCCTGACAGGGGTTAGCACAGATACGCAGTATTTT. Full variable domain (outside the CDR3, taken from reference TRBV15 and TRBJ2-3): DAMVIQNPRYQVTQFGKPVTLSCSQTLNHNVMYWYQQKSSQAPKLLFHYYDKDFNNEADTPDNFQSRRPNTSFCFLDIRSPGLGDTAMYLCATSRARLTGVSTDTQYFGPGTRLTVL.

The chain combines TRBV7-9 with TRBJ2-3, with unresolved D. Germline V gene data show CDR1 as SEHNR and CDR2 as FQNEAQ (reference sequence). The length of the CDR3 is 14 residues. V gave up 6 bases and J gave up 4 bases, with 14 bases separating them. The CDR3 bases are TGTGCCAGCAGATATTCCATCAGCGCAGATACGCAGTATTTT. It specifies CASRYSISADTQYF.